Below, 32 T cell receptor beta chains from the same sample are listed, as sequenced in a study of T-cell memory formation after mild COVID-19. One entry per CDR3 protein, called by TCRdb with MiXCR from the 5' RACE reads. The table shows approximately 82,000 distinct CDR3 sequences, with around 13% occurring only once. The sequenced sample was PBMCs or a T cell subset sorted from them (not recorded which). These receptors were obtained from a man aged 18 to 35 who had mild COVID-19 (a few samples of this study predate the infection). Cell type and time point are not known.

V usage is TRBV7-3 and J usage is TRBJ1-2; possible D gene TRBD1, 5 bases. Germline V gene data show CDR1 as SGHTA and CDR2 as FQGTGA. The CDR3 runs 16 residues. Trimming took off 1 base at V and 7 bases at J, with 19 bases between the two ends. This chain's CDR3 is CASSLILGVPFSGYTF. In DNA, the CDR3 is TGTGCCAGCAGCTTAATCTTGGGGGTGCCGTTTTCTGGCTACACCTTC.

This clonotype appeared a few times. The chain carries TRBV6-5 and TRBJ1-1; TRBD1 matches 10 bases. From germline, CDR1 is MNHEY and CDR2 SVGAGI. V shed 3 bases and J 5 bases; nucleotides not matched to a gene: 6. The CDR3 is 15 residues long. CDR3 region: CASSYFDRGQTEAFF. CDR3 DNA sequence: TGTGCCAGCAGTTATTTCGACAGGGGGCAGACTGAAGCTTTCTTT.

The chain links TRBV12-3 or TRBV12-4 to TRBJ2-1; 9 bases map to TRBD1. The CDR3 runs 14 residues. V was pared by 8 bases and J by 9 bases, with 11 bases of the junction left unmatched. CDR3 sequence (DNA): TGTGCCAGCCGGTGGGGGACAGGGCGAGGTGAGCAGTTCTTC. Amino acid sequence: CASRWGTGRGEQFF.

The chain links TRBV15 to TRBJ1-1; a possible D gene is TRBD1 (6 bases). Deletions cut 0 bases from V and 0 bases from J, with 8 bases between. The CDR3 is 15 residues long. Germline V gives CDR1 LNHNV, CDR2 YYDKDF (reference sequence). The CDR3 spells CATSRDRGVNTEAFF. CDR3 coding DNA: TGTGCCACCAGCAGAGACAGGGGTGTGAACACTGAAGCTTTCTTT.

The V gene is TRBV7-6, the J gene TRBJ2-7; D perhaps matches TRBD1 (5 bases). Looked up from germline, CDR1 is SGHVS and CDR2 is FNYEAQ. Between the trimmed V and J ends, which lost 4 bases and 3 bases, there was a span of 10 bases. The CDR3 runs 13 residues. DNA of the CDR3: TGTGCCAGCAGCTCAAGGGGTAACTACGAGCAGTACTTC. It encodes CASSSRGNYEQYF.

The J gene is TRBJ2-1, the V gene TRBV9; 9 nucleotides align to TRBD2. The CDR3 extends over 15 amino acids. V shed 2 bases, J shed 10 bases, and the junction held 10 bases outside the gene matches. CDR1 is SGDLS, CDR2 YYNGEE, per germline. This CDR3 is CASSVYGGGAEEQFF. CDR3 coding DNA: TGTGCCAGCAGCGTCTACGGCGGGGGGGCAGAGGAGCAGTTCTTC.

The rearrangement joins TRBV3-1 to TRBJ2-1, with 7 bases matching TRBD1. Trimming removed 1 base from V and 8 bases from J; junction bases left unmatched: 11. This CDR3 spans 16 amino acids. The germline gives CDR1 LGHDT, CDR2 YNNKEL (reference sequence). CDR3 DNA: TGTGCCAGCAGCCAAGCCGGGACAGAGGGCAGCGATGAGCAGTTCTTC. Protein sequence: CASSQAGTEGSDEQFF.

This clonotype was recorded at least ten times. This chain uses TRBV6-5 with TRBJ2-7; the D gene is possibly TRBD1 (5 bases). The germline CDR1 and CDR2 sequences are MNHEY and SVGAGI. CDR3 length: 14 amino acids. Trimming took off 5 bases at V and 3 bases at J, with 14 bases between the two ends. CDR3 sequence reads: CASSPYWQGYEQYF. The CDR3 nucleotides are TGTGCCAGCAGTCCCTACTGGCAGGGCTACGAGCAGTACTTC.

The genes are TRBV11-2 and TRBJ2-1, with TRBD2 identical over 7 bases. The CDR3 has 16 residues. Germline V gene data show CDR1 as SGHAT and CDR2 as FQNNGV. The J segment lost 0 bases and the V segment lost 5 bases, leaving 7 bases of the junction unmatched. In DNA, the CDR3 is TGTGCCAGCAGCCATGGGAGGGCCGGCTCCTACAATGAGCAGTTCTTC. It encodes CASSHGRAGSYNEQFF.

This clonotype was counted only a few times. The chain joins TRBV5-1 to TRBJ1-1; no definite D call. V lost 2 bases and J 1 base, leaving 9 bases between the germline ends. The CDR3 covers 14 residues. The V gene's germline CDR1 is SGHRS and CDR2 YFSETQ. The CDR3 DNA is TGCGCCAGCAGCTTTAGAAGGGCGAACACTGAAGCTTTCTTT. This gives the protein CASSFRRANTEAFF.

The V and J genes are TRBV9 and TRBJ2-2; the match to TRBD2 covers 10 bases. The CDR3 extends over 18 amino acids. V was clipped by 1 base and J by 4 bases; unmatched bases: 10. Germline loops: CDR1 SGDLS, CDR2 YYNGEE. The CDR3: CASSVFAAGGPGTGELFF. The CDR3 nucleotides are TGTGCCAGCAGCGTATTCGCAGCGGGGGGGCCGGGCACCGGGGAGCTGTTTTTT.

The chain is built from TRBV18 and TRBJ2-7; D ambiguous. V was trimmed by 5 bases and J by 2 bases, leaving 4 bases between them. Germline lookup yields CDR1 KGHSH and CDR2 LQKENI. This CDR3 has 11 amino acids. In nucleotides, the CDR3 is TGTGCCAGCTCATTTGCCTACGAGCAGTACTTC. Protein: CASSFAYEQYF.

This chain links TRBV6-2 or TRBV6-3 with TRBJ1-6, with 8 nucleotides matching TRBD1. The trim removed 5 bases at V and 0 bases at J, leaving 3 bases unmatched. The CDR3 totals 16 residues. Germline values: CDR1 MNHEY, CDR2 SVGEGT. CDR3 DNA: TGTGCCAGCAGTCGGGACAGGAGCTCCTATAATTCACCCCTCCACTTT. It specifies CASSRDRSSYNSPLHF.

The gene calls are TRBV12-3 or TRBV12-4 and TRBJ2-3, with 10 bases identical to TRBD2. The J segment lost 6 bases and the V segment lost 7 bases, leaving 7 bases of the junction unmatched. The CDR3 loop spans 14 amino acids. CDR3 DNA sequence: TGTGCCAGCACCCCCCTAGCGGGGGACGATACGCAGTATTTT. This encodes CASTPLAGDDTQYF.

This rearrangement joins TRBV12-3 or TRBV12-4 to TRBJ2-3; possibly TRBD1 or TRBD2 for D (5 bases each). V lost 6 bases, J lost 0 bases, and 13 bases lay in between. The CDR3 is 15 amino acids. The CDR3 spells CASRPGTDSTDTQYF. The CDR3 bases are TGTGCCAGCAGACCCGGGACGGATAGCACAGATACGCAGTATTTT.

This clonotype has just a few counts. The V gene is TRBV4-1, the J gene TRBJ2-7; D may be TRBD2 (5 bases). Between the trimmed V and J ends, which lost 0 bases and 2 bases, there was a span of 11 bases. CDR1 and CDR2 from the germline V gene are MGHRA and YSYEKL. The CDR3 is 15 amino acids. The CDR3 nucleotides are TGCGCCAGCAGCCAAGACGGGGAAGTCGCCTACGAGCAGTACGTC. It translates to CASSQDGEVAYEQYV.

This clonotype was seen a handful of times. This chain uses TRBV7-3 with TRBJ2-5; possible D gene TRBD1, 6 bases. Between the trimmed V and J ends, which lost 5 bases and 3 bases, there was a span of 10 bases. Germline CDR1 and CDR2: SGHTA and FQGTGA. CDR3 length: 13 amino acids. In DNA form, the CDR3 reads TGTGCCAGCAGCGAGGACAGCAAAGAGACCCAGTACTTC. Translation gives CASSEDSKETQYF.

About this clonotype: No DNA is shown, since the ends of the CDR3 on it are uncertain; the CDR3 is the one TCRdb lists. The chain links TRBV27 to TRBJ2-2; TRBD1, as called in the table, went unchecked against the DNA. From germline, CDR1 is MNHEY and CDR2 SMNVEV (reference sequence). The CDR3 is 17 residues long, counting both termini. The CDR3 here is CASSFFGQGSVTGELFF.

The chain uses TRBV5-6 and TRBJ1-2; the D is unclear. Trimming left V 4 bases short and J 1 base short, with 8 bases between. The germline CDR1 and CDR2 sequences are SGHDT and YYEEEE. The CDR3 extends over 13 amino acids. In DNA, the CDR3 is TGTGCCAGCAGCCTGGGGAATAACTATGGCTACACCTTC. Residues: CASSLGNNYGYTF. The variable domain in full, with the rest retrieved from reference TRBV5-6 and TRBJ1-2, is DAGVTQSPTHLIKTRGQQVTLRCSPKSGHDTVSWYQQALGQGPQFIFQYYEEEERQRGNFPDRFSGHQFPNYSSELNVNALLLGDSALYLCASSLGNNYGYTFGSGTRLTVV.

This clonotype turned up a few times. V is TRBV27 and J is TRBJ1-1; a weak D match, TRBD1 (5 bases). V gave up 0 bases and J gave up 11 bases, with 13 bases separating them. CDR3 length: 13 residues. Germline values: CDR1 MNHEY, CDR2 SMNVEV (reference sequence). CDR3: CASSLSTRDGAFF. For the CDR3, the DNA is TGTGCCAGCAGTTTATCGACGAGGGACGGGGCTTTCTTT.

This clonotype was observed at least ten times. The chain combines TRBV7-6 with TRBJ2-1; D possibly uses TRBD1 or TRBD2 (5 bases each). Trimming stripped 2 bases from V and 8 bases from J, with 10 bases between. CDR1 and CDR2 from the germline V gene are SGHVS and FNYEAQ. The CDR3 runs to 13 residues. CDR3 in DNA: TGTGCCAGCAGCTTAATGGGGGTCGATGAGCAGTTCTTC. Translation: CASSLMGVDEQFF.

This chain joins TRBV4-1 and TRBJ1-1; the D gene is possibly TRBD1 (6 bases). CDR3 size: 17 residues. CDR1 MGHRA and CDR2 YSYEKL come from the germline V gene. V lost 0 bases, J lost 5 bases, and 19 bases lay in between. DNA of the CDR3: TGCGCCAGCAGCCAAGATTCCTCCTGGGGGCGGTGGACTGAAGCTTTCTTT. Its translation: CASSQDSSWGRWTEAFF.

The CDR3, as DNA: TGTGCCAGCAGCTCCGATCTCCCGTCATACTATGGCTACACCTTC. This codes for CASSSDLPSYYGYTF. The chain links TRBV7-9 to TRBJ1-2; D unresolved. Germline-derived CDR1 and CDR2 are SEHNR and FQNEAQ (reference sequence). The ends were cut back, 4 bases at V and 3 bases at J, with 15 bases in the middle. The CDR3 loop spans 15 amino acids.

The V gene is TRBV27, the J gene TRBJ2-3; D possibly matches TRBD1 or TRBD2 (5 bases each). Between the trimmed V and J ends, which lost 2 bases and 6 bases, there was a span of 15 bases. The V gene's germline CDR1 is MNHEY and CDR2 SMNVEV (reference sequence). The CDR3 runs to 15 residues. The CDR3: CASSLLGELGDTQYF. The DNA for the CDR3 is TGTGCCAGCAGTTTACTGGGGGAACTGGGTGATACGCAGTATTTT.

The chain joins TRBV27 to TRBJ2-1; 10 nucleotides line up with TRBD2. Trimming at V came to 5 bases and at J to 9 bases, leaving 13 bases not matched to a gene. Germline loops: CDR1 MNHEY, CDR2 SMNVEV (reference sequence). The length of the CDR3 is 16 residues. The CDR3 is CASSPQRSGGASEQFF. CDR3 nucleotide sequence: TGTGCCAGCAGTCCGCAGAGGAGCGGGGGGGCCAGTGAGCAGTTCTTC.

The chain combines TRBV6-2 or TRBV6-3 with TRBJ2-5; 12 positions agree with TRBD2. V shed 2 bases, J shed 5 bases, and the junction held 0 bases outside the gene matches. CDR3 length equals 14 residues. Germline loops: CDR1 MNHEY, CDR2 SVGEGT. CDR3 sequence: CASSYTSGGETQYF. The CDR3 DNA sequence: TGTGCCAGCAGTTACACTAGCGGGGGGGAGACCCAGTACTTC.

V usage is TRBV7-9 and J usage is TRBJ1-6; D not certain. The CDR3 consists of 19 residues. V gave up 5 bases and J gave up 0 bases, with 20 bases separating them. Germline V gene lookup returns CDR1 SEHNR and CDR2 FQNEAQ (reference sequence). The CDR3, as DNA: TGTGCCAGCAGCACCGTTCCAGAAGCCGAAAGCTCCTATAATTCACCCCTCCACTTT. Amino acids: CASSTVPEAESSYNSPLHF.

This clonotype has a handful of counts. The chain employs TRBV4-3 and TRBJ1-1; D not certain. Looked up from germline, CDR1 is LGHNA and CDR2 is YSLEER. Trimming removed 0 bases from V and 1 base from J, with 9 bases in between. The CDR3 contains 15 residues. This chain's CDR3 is CASSQEAVRNTEAFF. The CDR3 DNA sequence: TGCGCCAGCAGCCAAGAAGCGGTTAGGAACACTGAAGCTTTCTTT.

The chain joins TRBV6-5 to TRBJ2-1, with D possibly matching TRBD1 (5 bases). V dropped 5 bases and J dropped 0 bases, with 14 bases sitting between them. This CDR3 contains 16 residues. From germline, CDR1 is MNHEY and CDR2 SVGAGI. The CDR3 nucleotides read TGTGCCAGCAGTGAGGTTCCAAGGGGCTCCTACAATGAGCAGTTCTTC. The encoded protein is CASSEVPRGSYNEQFF.

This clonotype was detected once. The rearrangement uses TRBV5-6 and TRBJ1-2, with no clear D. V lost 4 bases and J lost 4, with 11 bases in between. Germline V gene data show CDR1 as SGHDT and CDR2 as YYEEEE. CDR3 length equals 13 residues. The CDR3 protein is CASSLRAIYGYTF. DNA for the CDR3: TGTGCCAGCAGCCTCCGGGCTATCTATGGCTACACCTTC.

The CDR3 DNA reads as TGTGCCAGCAGCCTTAGGGACAGGGCTGATGGCTACACCTTC. Protein sequence: CASSLRDRADGYTF. The chain links TRBV7-9 to TRBJ1-2; 9 nucleotides align to TRBD1. The length of the CDR3 is 14 residues. CDR1 is SEHNR, CDR2 FQNEAQ, per germline (reference sequence). Trimming cost V 5 bases and J 6 bases; bases outside gene matches: 7. Combining the CDR3 with reference TRBV7-9 and TRBJ1-2 gives the whole variable domain DTGVSQNPRHKITKRGQNVTFRCDPISEHNRLYWYRQTLGQGPEFLTYFQNEAQLEKSRLLSDRFSAERPKGSFSTLEIQRTEQGDSAMYLCASSLRDRADGYTFGSGTRLTVV.

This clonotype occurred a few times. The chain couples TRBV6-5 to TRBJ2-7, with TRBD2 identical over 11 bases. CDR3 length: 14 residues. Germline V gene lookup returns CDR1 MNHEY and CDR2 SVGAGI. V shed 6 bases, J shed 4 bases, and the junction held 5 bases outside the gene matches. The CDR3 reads CASRTGLAAYEQYF. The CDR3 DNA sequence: TGTGCCAGCAGAACGGGACTAGCGGCTTACGAGCAGTACTTC.